Each of the 22 T cell receptor beta chains below was sequenced from the same sample in a study of regulatory T cells in long-lasting Graves disease. Arm-PCR of CDR3 regions and iRepertoire HTBI primers were used to build TCR beta libraries. TCRdb independently ran MiXCR on the multiplex PCR reads; one entry per CDR3 protein. This table has about 430,000 distinct CDR3 sequences, roughly a fifth appearing once. Time point defined: persistent/refractory GD, antithyroid drugs over 5 years with positive TRAb. RNA from PBMCs was the source of the TCR library. Sequenced material: peripheral blood mononuclear cells (PBMCs), taken when the disease was refractory, from a patient treated with antithyroid drugs. The receptor set was obtained from a female donor with Graves disease.

There are a few counts of this clonotype. The chain is built from TRBV27 and TRBJ1-1; D not resolved. CDR1 MNHEY and CDR2 SMNVEV come from the germline V gene (reference sequence). The CDR3 extends over 14 amino acids. Trimming took 6 bases from V and 1 from J, leaving 12 bases between them. Written as DNA, the CDR3 is TGTGCCAGCAGGCAATCAAATAGGAACACTGAAGCTTTCTTT. Translated: CASRQSNRNTEAFF.

The chain is built from TRBV30 and TRBJ2-7, with 10 bases matching TRBD1. Per germline, CDR1 GTSNPN and CDR2 SVGIG (reference sequence). CDR3 length: 14 residues. The V gene end was trimmed by 4 bases and the J gene end by 5 bases; junction bases not matched to a gene: 8. CDR3 residues: CAWTAGGQGNEQYF. Written as DNA, the CDR3 is TGTGCCTGGACCGCTGGGGGACAGGGGAACGAGCAGTACTTC.

The chain is built from TRBV7-9 and TRBJ1-1; D may be TRBD1 (6 bases). Germline CDR1 SEHNR, CDR2 FQNEAQ (reference sequence). The CDR3 is 14 residues long. The V end was cut by 2 bases, the J end by 1 base, with 8 bases between. The chain's CDR3 is CASSLLGANTEAFF. The CDR3 DNA is TGTGCCAGCAGCTTACTGGGGGCGAACACTGAAGCTTTCTTT.

The chain joins TRBV27 to TRBJ2-3, with D perhaps matching TRBD1 or TRBD2 (5 bases each). CDR1 is MNHEY and CDR2 is SMNVEV in the germline V gene (reference sequence). Trimming cost V 5 bases and J 1 base, with 10 bases left between them. This CDR3 spans 14 amino acids. This CDR3 reads CASSLGPGTDTQYF. The CDR3 region has the DNA TGTGCCAGCAGTCTGGGACCCGGCACAGATACGCAGTATTTT.

The V and J genes are TRBV29-1 and TRBJ2-2; 11 bases are shared with TRBD1. With V trimmed by 2 bases and J by 5 bases, 7 bases remained unmatched. The length of the CDR3 is 16 residues. CDR1 SQVTM and CDR2 ANQGSEA come from the germline V gene. The CDR3 spells CSVEFRDRGNTGELFF. The DNA for the CDR3 is TGCAGCGTTGAATTTAGGGACAGGGGGAATACCGGGGAGCTGTTTTTT.

V usage is TRBV18 and J usage is TRBJ2-5; TRBD2 is a possible D gene (5 bases). Germline V CDR1 and CDR2: KGHSH, LQKENI. The CDR3 totals 18 residues. With 5 bases removed from V and 0 bases from J, the gap between germline ends came to 22 bases. The CDR3 DNA is TGTGCCAGCTCATTAGAAAGGATCGGAACGGGATACCAAGAGACCCAGTACTTC. This codes for CASSLERIGTGYQETQYF.

This clonotype came up a few times. This chain connects TRBV2 to TRBJ1-2; TRBD1 might be the D (5 bases). V was trimmed by 2 bases and J by 8 bases, leaving 9 bases between them. Germline CDR1 is SNHLY and CDR2 is FYNNEI. The length of the CDR3 is 12 residues. The CDR3 bases are TGTGCCAGCAGTGAATCAGGGCCAGGCTACACCTTC. The encoded protein is CASSESGPGYTF.

A remark on this clonotype: A single base separates this from a much larger clone, so it may be a read error. The rearrangement joins TRBV12-3 or TRBV12-4 to TRBJ2-1; TRBD2 might be the D (6 bases). The CDR3 is 16 amino acids. Between the trimmed V and J ends, which lost 2 bases and 0 bases, there was a span of 11 bases. DNA for the CDR3: TGTGCCAGCAGTTTAATCTCGGAGGGCTCCTACAATGAGCAGTTCTTC. Its translation is CASSLISEGSYNEQFF.

The CDR3 protein is CASSIGTTSSGELFF. CDR3 DNA: TGTGCCAGTAGTATAGGAACAACTAGTTCCGGGGAGCTGTTTTTT. The rearrangement uses TRBV19 and TRBJ2-2, with D possibly being TRBD2 (5 bases). This CDR3 contains 15 residues. V was clipped by 1 base and J by 6 bases, with 12 bases between them. Germline lookup yields CDR1 LNHDA and CDR2 SQIVND (reference sequence).

There are many counts of this clonotype. This sequence joins TRBV11-2 and TRBJ2-5, with 11 positions matching TRBD2. CDR1 and CDR2 from the germline V gene are SGHAT and FQNNGV. This CDR3 contains 15 residues. The V and J ends lost 5 bases and 9 bases, in that order; junction bases with no gene match: 11. The CDR3 sequence is CASSKGTSGGNAQYF. CDR3 nucleotides: TGTGCCAGCAGCAAAGGGACTAGCGGCGGCAATGCCCAGTACTTC.

This clonotype was counted a few times. The chain combines TRBV12-3 or TRBV12-4 with TRBJ2-7; D is uncertain. The V end was cut by 3 bases, the J end by 0 bases, with 12 bases between. This CDR3 is 15 amino acids long. DNA of the CDR3: TGTGCCAGCAGTTTTGACCGGTATAGCTCCTACGAGCAGTACTTC. This sequence encodes CASSFDRYSSYEQYF.

Only a few counts were recorded for this clonotype. V usage is TRBV10-3 and J usage is TRBJ1-2, with D unclear. The CDR3 length is 15 residues. Trimming stripped 0 bases from V and 2 bases from J, with 10 bases between. The germline V gene has CDR1 ENHRY and CDR2 SYGVKD. The CDR3 DNA follows: TGTGCCATCAGTGAGTCGACGGTTATGAACTATGGCTACACCTTC. This gives the protein CAISESTVMNYGYTF.

This clonotype showed up many times. The V gene is TRBV2, the J gene TRBJ2-7; the D is unclear. Per the germline V gene, CDR1 is SNHLY and CDR2 is FYNNEI. V shed 4 bases and J shed 2 bases, with 12 bases lying between them. This CDR3 spans 14 amino acids. As DNA, the CDR3 is TGTGCCAGCAGTGCAACGGGTCAAGCCTACGAGCAGTACTTC. It codes for CASSATGQAYEQYF.

This clonotype was picked up many times. The chain combines TRBV10-3 with TRBJ2-5, with 11 positions matching TRBD2. Germline CDR1 is ENHRY and CDR2 is SYGVKD. J was trimmed by 2 bases and V by 6 bases; bases with no gene match: 8. The CDR3 runs to 16 residues. In DNA, the CDR3 is TGTGCCATCAGCCGACAAGGGACTAGCGGACAAGAGACCCAGTACTTC. This gives the protein CAISRQGTSGQETQYF.

Worth noting for this clonotype: This could be a read error, since a much larger clone is one nucleotide away. The V call is TRBV28, the J call TRBJ2-7, with D perhaps matching TRBD2 (6 bases). This CDR3 has 14 amino acids. CDR1 MDHEN and CDR2 SYDVKM come from the germline V gene. V lost 5 bases and J lost 4, with 15 bases in between. This CDR3 is CASSRRGSVYEQYF. CDR3 DNA sequence: TGTGCCAGCAGTCGCCGGGGGAGCGTGTACGAGCAGTACTTC.

J is TRBJ2-7 and V is TRBV7-9; D possibly matches TRBD1 or TRBD2 (5 bases each). The CDR3 is 14 residues long. In germline, CDR1 is SEHNR, CDR2 FQNEAQ (reference sequence). The V end was cut by 5 bases, the J end by 2 bases, with 13 bases between. This CDR3 is CASSAEGSAYEQYF. As DNA, the CDR3 is TGTGCCAGCAGCGCTGAGGGGTCGGCCTACGAGCAGTACTTC.

This clonotype showed up just a few times. This chain joins TRBV27 and TRBJ2-7; 9 nucleotides agree with TRBD2. Germline V gives CDR1 MNHEY, CDR2 SMNVEV (reference sequence). The CDR3 spans 14 residues. Trimming cost V 5 bases and J 4 bases; bases outside gene matches: 6. This chain's CDR3 is CASSSGLALYEQYF. The CDR3 coding sequence is TGTGCCAGCAGTAGCGGACTAGCGCTATACGAGCAGTACTTC.

This chain joins TRBV7-2 and TRBJ2-7; D may correspond to TRBD1 or TRBD2 (5 bases each). With 4 bases removed from V and 5 bases from J, the gap between germline ends came to 18 bases. This CDR3 is built from 15 residues. The germline V gene encodes CDR1 SGHTA and CDR2 FQGNSA. CDR3 amino acids: CASSSRGPAGDEQYF. CDR3 sequence (DNA): TGTGCCAGCAGCTCACGGGGCCCTGCGGGCGACGAGCAGTACTTC.

This clonotype has a count of ten or more. This CDR3 is CASTTSVSTGELFF. CDR3 sequence (DNA): TGTGCCAGCACGACTAGCGTGAGCACCGGGGAGCTGTTTTTT. The chain couples TRBV2 to TRBJ2-2; 8 bases line up with TRBD2. The germline gives CDR1 SNHLY, CDR2 FYNNEI. This CDR3 comprises 14 residues. Trimming at V came to 7 bases and at J to 4 bases, leaving 5 bases not matched to a gene.

A remark on this clonotype: A much bigger clone sits one base away, suggesting this may be a read error. CDR3: CASSLRWEVSAGELFF. In DNA, the CDR3 is TGTGCCAGCAGTTTAAGGTGGGAGGTCAGCGCCGGGGAGCTGTTTTTT. This chain links TRBV27 with TRBJ2-2, with D possibly being TRBD2 (6 bases). The CDR3 extends over 16 amino acids. CDR1 is MNHEY, CDR2 SMNVEV, per germline (reference sequence). V shed 2 bases and J shed 6 bases, with 16 bases lying between them.

The genes are TRBV5-1 and TRBJ2-2, with 10 positions matching TRBD1. The CDR3 loop spans 16 amino acids. V shed 4 bases, J shed 6 bases, and the junction held 9 bases outside the gene matches. Germline V lookup: CDR1 SGHRS, CDR2 YFSETQ. As DNA, the CDR3 is TGCGCCAGCAGCCTCGGGGACAGGGGTCCCTCCGGGGAGCTGTTTTTT. Translated, it gives CASSLGDRGPSGELFF.

In its sample, this clonotype was seen many times. This chain uses TRBV28 with TRBJ2-7; D gene ambiguous. Trimming cost V 4 bases and J 6 bases, with 19 bases left between them. Germline V gene lookup returns CDR1 MDHEN and CDR2 SYDVKM. The CDR3 sequence is 15 residues long. CDR3 nucleotide sequence: TGTGCCAGCAGTTCGCCGGGCCTAACCACACCCGAGCAGTACTTC. Protein: CASSSPGLTTPEQYF.